There are many counts of the clone carrying this T cell receptor (beta chain). Its antigen is unidentified. TCR beta CDR3 regions were amplified from RNA transcripts. TCR CDR3 underwent first-round RT-PCR with the HTBI primer set. In TCRdb, the multiplex PCR reads were re-called with MiXCR into one record per CDR3 protein. The table includes a few hundred thousand distinct CDR3 sequences, 15% to 17% detected once. V was shortened by 3 bases and J by 15 bases, with 18 bases between the two germline ends. CDR1 is LNHDA, CDR2 SQIVND, per germline (reference sequence). The CDR3 contains 13 residues. This specimen belongs to a study of T cells in Graves' hyperthyroidism and ophthalmopathy. Notes on the study in general: The authors' 13 V-J model separated ophthalmopathy from stable hyperthyroidism. Blood samples included most of the expanded thyroid clonotypes exceeding 0.001.

The PBMCs were sourced from fresh peripheral blood (less than 11 ml). The source of this sequence is a woman under 40 with Graves' hyperthyroidism. The sample taken for sequencing was blood. The gene calls are TRBV19 and TRBJ2-1; D is possibly TRBD1 or TRBD2 (5 bases each). The CDR3 DNA reads TGTGCCAGTAGTATGCTTAAGGGGAGCGAAACGTTCTTC. Translation gives CASSMLKGSETFF.